The 5 T cell receptor beta chains in this list originate from one sample, sequenced in a study of spatial heterogeneity in lung cancer. TCRdb reprocessed the 5' RACE reads via MiXCR and lists one record per CDR3 protein. The table includes about 92,000 distinct CDR3 sequences, less than 15% detected once. This sample's time point: sample taken at primary tumor resection. This material consisted of PBMCs, taken at surgery. These receptors originate from a male donor with early-stage non-small cell lung cancer.

The rearrangement uses TRBV4-3 and TRBJ2-7; 7 bases map to TRBD1. The CDR3 length is 14 residues. Germline V lookup: CDR1 LGHNA, CDR2 YSLEER. V shed 5 bases and J 0 bases; nucleotides not matched to a gene: 4. CDR3 loop: CASSEAGGSYEQYF. The DNA for the CDR3 is TGCGCCAGCAGCGAGGCAGGGGGCTCCTACGAGCAGTACTTC.

There are a few counts of this clonotype. The chain is built from TRBV7-2 and TRBJ2-5; the D gene could be TRBD1 or TRBD2 (6 bases each). Deletions cut 0 bases from V and 7 bases from J, with 15 bases between. Germline V gene data show CDR1 as SGHTA and CDR2 as FQGNSA. There are 15 residues in the CDR3. The CDR3 is CASSLASRGLGTQYF. The CDR3 bases are TGTGCCAGCAGCTTAGCGAGTCGGGGGCTGGGGACCCAGTACTTC.

The rearrangement uses TRBV5-5 and TRBJ1-4; D gene unclear. Between the trimmed V and J ends, which lost 4 bases and 6 bases, there was a span of 10 bases. This CDR3 is built from 13 residues. The germline gives CDR1 SGHKS, CDR2 YYEKEE (reference sequence). CDR3 protein: CASSPAPYEKLFF. The CDR3 bases are TGTGCCAGCAGCCCAGCCCCTTATGAAAAACTGTTTTTT.

The chain recombines TRBV4-2 with TRBJ2-7; D might be TRBD1 (5 bases). Germline loops: CDR1 LGHNA, CDR2 YNFKEQ. The CDR3 sequence is 14 residues long. The V end was cut by 0 bases, the J end by 2 bases, with 8 bases between. The CDR3 loop reads CASSQDWGPYEQYF. The CDR3 region has the DNA TGTGCCAGCAGCCAAGATTGGGGCCCCTACGAGCAGTACTTC.

This chain joins TRBV28 and TRBJ2-7; perhaps D is TRBD1 or TRBD2 (6 bases each). V was pared by 6 bases and J by 0 bases, with 15 bases between. Per the germline V gene, CDR1 is MDHEN and CDR2 is SYDVKM. The CDR3 covers 15 residues. CDR3 sequence: CASSIGGRVSYEQYF. In nucleotides, the CDR3 is TGTGCCAGCAGCATAGGGGGGCGGGTCTCCTACGAGCAGTACTTC.